Following are 8 T cell receptor beta chains from one sample sequenced in a study of T cells in Graves' hyperthyroidism and ophthalmopathy. TCR beta CDR3 regions were amplified from RNA. First-round RT-PCR of the TCR CDR3 relied on the HTBI primer set. TCRdb independently ran MiXCR on the multiplex PCR reads; one entry per CDR3 protein. Among about 96,000 distinct CDR3 sequences listed, just over 50% were seen once. The specimen sequenced was blood. All receptors come from a woman aged 40 to 50 with Graves' hyperthyroidism.

The chain joins TRBV29-1 to TRBJ1-1; D gene uncertain. This CDR3 has 12 amino acids. Germline lookup yields CDR1 SQVTM and CDR2 ANQGSEA. In DNA, the CDR3 is TGCAGTTACAAGGCCCTGAACACTGAAGCTTTCTTT. As protein: CSYKALNTEAFF.

This chain links TRBV7-8 with TRBJ1-1; 8 nucleotides agree with TRBD1. The CDR3 is made up of 12 amino acids. The V segment lost 3 bases and the J segment 10 bases; nucleotides outside the gene matches: 4. Germline V gene lookup returns CDR1 SGHVS and CDR2 FQNEAQ. CDR3 nucleotide sequence: TGTGCCAGCAGCTTGATGGGACAGGCAGCTTTCTTT. Amino acids: CASSLMGQAAFF.

This clonotype came up a few times. This may be a read error: a much more frequent sequence differs by one nucleotide. The conserved closing phenylalanine or tryptophan is absent in this CDR3, likely reflecting a read error. J is TRBJ2-7 and V is TRBV19, with a weak D call TRBD1 (6 bases). Trimming shortened V by 6 bases and J by 2 bases, and 8 bases separated the two germline ends. Germline loops: CDR1 LNHDA, CDR2 SQIVND (reference sequence). CDR3 length equals 12 residues. CDR3 sequence reads: CASSRGPYEQYL. The CDR3 DNA follows: TGTGCCAGTAGCAGGGGACCCTACGAGCAGTACCTC.

The chain employs TRBV29-1 and TRBJ2-2; TRBD2 matches at 8 bases. The CDR3 is 14 amino acids. Germline V lookup: CDR1 SQVTM, CDR2 ANQGSEA. J was trimmed by 3 bases and V by 3 bases; bases with no gene match: 3. Here the CDR3 reads CSVDGRVHTGELFF. CDR3 coding DNA: TGCAGCGTTGACGGGAGGGTCCACACCGGGGAGCTGTTTTTT.

This clonotype has a count of ten or more. The chain joins TRBV19 to TRBJ1-2, with 8 positions matching TRBD1. The V segment lost 5 bases and the J segment 3 bases; nucleotides outside the gene matches: 5. The germline V gene has CDR1 LNHDA and CDR2 SQIVND (reference sequence). The CDR3 consists of 14 residues. The CDR3 sequence: CASSPGQADYGYTF. The CDR3 DNA is TGTGCCAGTAGTCCGGGACAGGCGGACTATGGCTACACCTTC.

The rearrangement joins TRBV7-9 to TRBJ1-6; the D is unclear. The V gene's germline CDR1 is SEHNR and CDR2 FQNEAQ (reference sequence). The V and J ends lost 4 bases and 7 bases respectively, with 11 bases between them. The CDR3 extends over 14 amino acids. CDR3: CASSSTSANSPLHF. Here the CDR3 DNA reads TGTGCCAGCAGCTCCACCAGCGCCAATTCACCCCTCCACTTT.

The V call is TRBV7-8, the J call TRBJ1-5; possibly TRBD1 for D (5 bases). The CDR3 covers 13 residues. The V end lost 7 bases, the J end lost 0 bases, and 7 bases lay between the germline ends. Germline loops: CDR1 SGHVS, CDR2 FQNEAQ. In DNA, the CDR3 is TGTGCCAGCATTAGGGGTAGCAATCAGCCCCAGCATTTT. Residues: CASIRGSNQPQHF.

This clonotype was recorded at least ten times. J is TRBJ1-1 and V is TRBV19; D call uncertain. This CDR3 is 13 amino acids long. The germline CDR1 and CDR2 sequences are LNHDA and SQIVND (reference sequence). Between the trimmed V and J ends, which lost 5 bases and 0 bases, there was a span of 7 bases. CDR3 region: CASSQQMNTEAFF. DNA for the CDR3: TGTGCCAGTAGTCAACAGATGAACACTGAAGCTTTCTTT. The variable domain in full, with the rest retrieved from reference TRBV19 and TRBJ1-1, is DGGITQSPKYLFRKEGQNVTLSCEQNLNHDAMYWYRQDPGQGLRLIYYSQIVNDFQKGDIAEGYSVSREKKESFPLTVTSAQKNPTAFYLCASSQQMNTEAFFGQGTRLTVV.